This T cell receptor (beta chain) was captured by sequencing in a study of quantifying T cell responses using KT2 cells. About the study: RNA was reverse transcribed with TCR alpha and beta constant-region primers. Under optimum conditions, T4 ligation efficiency was estimated at more than 8%.

There are a few counts of this clonotype. The sample is PBMC spiked with counted cells of clone KT2. Fixed numbers of PBMC received varying amounts of KT2 cells. Each cDNA got a UMI-containing oligo ligated at its 3' end. An equimolar mix of RC1.1 and RC1.2 primed the beta chain across TRBC1 and TRBC2. MiXCR was run by TCRdb on the UMI-ligation and nested PCR reads, yielding one entry per CDR3 protein. This repertoire shows some 48,000 distinct CDR3 sequences, roughly 12% found once; its top ten account for about 9.4%. V was cut by 4 bases and J by 0 bases, with 21 bases left in between. Germline V lookup: CDR1 LGHDT, CDR2 YNNKEL (reference sequence). This CDR3 is built from 18 residues.

This chain links TRBV3-1 with TRBJ1-2; D may be TRBD1 (5 bases). This clonotype was sampled from a human donor. The specimen was PBMCs spiked with cells of the T cell clone KT2. The CDR3 DNA follows: TGTGCCAGCAGCCTCTTCCTCCGGGACTCCTCAGCTAACTATGGCTACACCTTC. Translating gives CASSLFLRDSSANYGYTF.